The present TCR beta chain was sequenced within a study of T cell changes during pregnancy in multiple sclerosis. TCRdb's table, derived via immunoSEQ multiplex PCR, lists solely in-frame clones and lacks some. The repertoire has 25,000 to 35,000 clones, roughly 89% of them found once; the top ten carry over 4.5%. V gave up 6 bases and J gave up 2 bases; unmatched junction bases: 16. The CDR3 length is 19 residues. Germline V gene data show CDR1 as MDHEN and CDR2 as SYDVKM. The starting material was CD8+ T cells from peripheral blood mononuclear cells, obtained in the first trimester of pregnancy. The chain recombines TRBV28 with TRBJ2-6, with 7 bases lining up with TRBD1. This receptor was taken from a female donor with multiple sclerosis, enrolled in a pregnancy study. The CDR3 sequence is CASRPDRVVIPPGANVLTF. In DNA form, the CDR3 reads TGTGCCAGCAGACCCGACAGGGTAGTTATCCCCCCTGGGGCCAACGTCCTGACTTTC.